The 18 T cell receptor beta chains given below trace back to one sample, sequenced in a study of tumor-infiltrating lymphocytes in primary liver carcinoma. Unsorted bulk tissue, about 19-32 mg of it, served as the source for co-extraction of RNA and DNA. cDNA specific to TCR beta was made from 450 to 500 ng of total RNA, with a constant-region primer employed for priming. Sequencing libraries for TCR beta derived from three nested multiplex PCR rounds that used slightly modified ARM-PCR. The study ran its first two PCR rounds for 9 to 10 cycles each, using TRBV1-TRBV30 forward primers and a C-beta reverse primer. TCRdb re-called the multiplex PCR reads with MiXCR, one entry per CDR3 protein. Seen here are about 96,000 distinct CDR3 sequences, about 73% observed once, and the top ten hold 27%. Sequencing was carried out using tumor-adjacent normal liver tissue. The receptors were gathered from a man aged 35-49 years with primary liver carcinoma and hepatitis B virus infection.

In the case of this clonotype: One end of the junction does not line up with germline, which may come from a read error. The J gene is TRBJ1-5, the V gene TRBV6-2 or TRBV6-3; TRBD1 matches 7 bases. Germline V gene lookup returns CDR1 MNHEY and CDR2 SVGEGT. The CDR3 sequence is 17 residues long. For the CDR3, the DNA is TGTTCCAGCAGGCGGGGGACAGAAAAGGGACCCAATCAGCCCCAGCATTTT. Amino acid sequence: CSSRRGTEKGPNQPQHF.

This clonotype has at least ten counts. The V gene is TRBV12-3 or TRBV12-4, the J gene TRBJ2-6; no definite D call. The germline V and J ends were trimmed by 3 bases and 2 bases, with 8 bases remaining between them. This CDR3 comprises 15 residues. CDR3 sequence reads: CASSFRRPGANVLTF. The CDR3 DNA sequence: TGTGCCAGCAGTTTCAGGAGACCTGGGGCCAACGTCCTGACTTTC.

This clonotype has only a few counts. Here the CDR3 reads CASSSRQLSQPQHF. The CDR3, as DNA: TGTGCCAGTAGTTCCCGCCAACTGAGTCAGCCCCAGCATTTT. This sequence joins TRBV19 and TRBJ1-5, with no clear D. In germline, CDR1 is LNHDA, CDR2 SQIVND (reference sequence). CDR3 length: 14 residues. Trimming cost V 5 bases and J 6 bases, with 14 bases left between them. The whole variable domain, remainder taken from reference TRBV19 and TRBJ1-5, is DGGITQSPKYLFRKEGQNVTLSCEQNLNHDAMYWYRQDPGQGLRLIYYSQIVNDFQKGDIAEGYSVSREKKESFPLTVTSAQKNPTAFYLCASSSRQLSQPQHFGDGTRLSIL.

Of note for this clonotype: Its ends do not fully match the called genes, so a read error is possible. The V gene is TRBV14, the J gene TRBJ1-2; possibly TRBD1 for D (5 bases). Germline CDR1 is SGHDN and CDR2 is FVKESK. There are 15 residues in the CDR3. CDR3 DNA: TGTGCCATCAGCCAAGGAGGAGTCGGGACGAAAGGTTACACCTTC. This codes for CAISQGGVGTKGYTF.

In this sample, this clonotype turned up once. The chain links TRBV11-2 to TRBJ2-1; TRBD2 matches 7 bases. Germline V gene lookup returns CDR1 SGHAT and CDR2 FQNNGV. The CDR3 is made up of 16 amino acids. V trimming: 10 bases; J trimming: 5 bases; junction bases outside the gene matches: 17. In DNA, the CDR3 is TGTGCCAACAACCCTGGGGGGGGGAGGCGCGACAATGAGCAGTTCTTC. This sequence encodes CANNPGGGRRDNEQFF.

Of note for this clonotype: The germline gene is not matched at one end of the junction; a read error may be the cause. This chain connects TRBV6-2 or TRBV6-3 to TRBJ2-3; D is ambiguous. CDR3 length: 16 amino acids. Germline V gene sequence: CDR1 MNHEY, CDR2 SVGEGT. The CDR3, as DNA: TGTGCCAGCAGTCACTTCGACCCCAGGAGCACAAATACGCAGTATTTT. It yields the protein CASSHFDPRSTNTQYF.

In its sample, this clonotype was seen many times. V is TRBV4-1 and J is TRBJ2-1; 10 positions agree with TRBD2. V lost 4 bases and J lost 4; bases outside the gene matches: 4. Germline V gives CDR1 MGHRA, CDR2 YSYEKL. CDR3 size: 15 residues. The CDR3 sequence is CASSRRTSGYNEQFF. The CDR3 DNA sequence: TGCGCCAGCAGCCGGAGGACTAGCGGATACAATGAGCAGTTCTTC.

Remarks on this clonotype: A junction boundary mismatches the germline segment, possibly from a read error. This chain connects TRBV11-2 to TRBJ1-2; D ambiguous. Germline CDR1 SGHAT, CDR2 FQNNGV. The CDR3 contains 14 residues. This chain's CDR3 is CASIITGPLNGYAF. The CDR3 region has the DNA TGTGCCAGCATCATCACTGGTCCGTTAAATGGCTACGCCTTC.

Many counts were recorded for this clonotype. The V gene is TRBV29-1, the J gene TRBJ1-2; D is possibly TRBD1 (6 bases). The V end was cut by 7 bases, the J end by 10 bases, with 19 bases between. The CDR3 is 12 residues long. The germline gives CDR1 SQVTM, CDR2 ANQGSEA. CDR3 loop: CSAPDQTGTYTF. In DNA form, the CDR3 reads TGCAGCGCTCCAGACCAAACAGGGACCTACACCTTC.

About this clonotype: A much larger clone differs by one base, so this may be a read error. The rearrangement uses TRBV12-3 or TRBV12-4 and TRBJ1-5; D gene ambiguous. The CDR3 has 19 amino acids. The ends were cut back, 6 bases at V and 0 bases at J, with 24 bases in the middle. The CDR3 bases are TGTGCCAGCAGACCAAAAACACATAACCCAGGAGATAGCAATCAGCCCCAGCATTTT. Its translation: CASRPKTHNPGDSNQPQHF.

This clonotype appeared a few times. The rearrangement uses TRBV5-6 and TRBJ2-1; possible D gene TRBD2, 6 bases. The CDR3 extends over 15 amino acids. V was pared by 4 bases and J by 8 bases, with 19 bases between. The V gene's germline CDR1 is SGHDT and CDR2 YYEEEE. Here the CDR3 reads CASSPPGLRTHEQFF. The CDR3 DNA reads as TGTGCCAGCAGCCCGCCGGGACTTCGAACCCATGAGCAGTTCTTC.

Concerning this clonotype itself: One end of the junction varies from germline; a read error may be responsible. The chain couples TRBV11-2 to TRBJ2-7; 10 bases are shared with TRBD1. The CDR3 spans 17 residues. Germline V gene lookup returns CDR1 SGHAT and CDR2 FQNNGV. This CDR3 reads CASSSQTGGANRHEKYF. CDR3 sequence (DNA): TGCGCCAGCAGTTCCCAGACAGGGGGCGCTAACAGACACGAGAAGTACTTC.

This clonotype was detected ten times or more. CDR3 loop: CASRKDGQETQYF. CDR3 coding DNA: TGCGCCAGCAGAAAAGACGGCCAAGAGACCCAGTACTTC. J is TRBJ2-5 and V is TRBV5-1; D remains unclear. Trimming cost V 5 bases and J 1 base, with 9 bases left between them. Germline V gene data show CDR1 as SGHRS and CDR2 as YFSETQ. The CDR3 has 13 residues.

As to this clonotype: Possible read error: a much larger clone is one base away. The chain carries TRBV5-5 and TRBJ1-3; no clear D. Germline CDR1 reads SGHKS; CDR2 reads YYEKEE (reference sequence). The CDR3 covers 14 residues. CDR3 sequence: CASNLVIFGNTIYF. CDR3 DNA sequence: TGTGCCAGCAACTTGGTGATATTTGGAAACACCATATATTTT.

As regards this clonotype: Mismatch with germline at one junction end may stem from a read error. V gene TRBV6-1 combines with J gene TRBJ2-2; tentative D call: TRBD2 (6 bases). This CDR3 is built from 14 residues. CDR1 and CDR2 from the germline V gene are MNHNS and SASEGT. The CDR3 DNA sequence: TGTGCCGGCAGTGATCTTAGCCTCATCGGGGGGCTGTTTTTT. Protein: CAGSDLSLIGGLFF.

This clonotype was picked up many times. V and J are TRBV30 and TRBJ1-4; D is unclear. CDR3 length: 11 residues. Germline CDR1 is GTSNPN and CDR2 is SVGIG (reference sequence). The CDR3 sequence: CGSATNEKLFF. DNA of the CDR3: TGTGGGTCAGCAACTAATGAAAAACTGTTTTTT.

This clonotype is a singleton in its sample. This could be a read error, since a much larger clone is one nucleotide away. Without the conserved terminal phenylalanine or tryptophan, this CDR3 likely stems from a read error. The chain combines TRBV5-1 with TRBJ2-7, with D unclear. The CDR3 sequence is 13 residues long. Trimming stripped 4 bases from V and 3 bases from J, with 11 bases between. Germline loops: CDR1 SGHRS, CDR2 YFSETQ. DNA for the CDR3: TGCGCCAGCAGCCCTGGACCGGGCTACGAGCAGTACATC. Its protein is CASSPGPGYEQYI.

To note about this clonotype: Here the CDR3 omits its conserved ending phenylalanine or tryptophan, so a read error is the likely source. The chain joins TRBV10-3 to TRBJ2-3, with D possibly being TRBD2 (6 bases). The CDR3 spans 16 residues. The germline gives CDR1 ENHRY, CDR2 SYGVKD. CDR3 sequence (DNA): TGTACCATCACGAGGCAGGGCGGGACCAGCACAGATACGCAGTATCTT. It encodes CTITRQGGTSTDTQYL.